This record concerns one T cell receptor (beta chain) sequence. Antigen unknown. Germline CDR1 reads SGHTA; CDR2 reads FQGNSA. This CDR3 is 14 amino acids long. The V end lost 0 bases, the J end lost 1 base, and 6 bases lay between the germline ends. Generated by immunoSEQ multiplex PCR, the TCRdb table keeps only in-frame clones and is missing some. This sample has just under 250,000 clones, with roughly 90% found just once. This record belongs to a study of Ad26.COV2.S vaccination and SARS-CoV-2 variants. Background on the study: Ad26.COV2.S arm of COV1001 included the donor. Intramuscular Ad26.COV2.S at 5x10^10 or 1x10^11 viral particles. Findings and caveats of the study: The TCR breadth and depth analyses may have understated or missed part of the total T cell responses.

Noted treatment: around 19 received Ad26.COV2.S at low or high dose, single or two shots; five or six received placebo; per-sample allocation not given. Each sample was drawn 63 days after the first injection (of vaccine or placebo). This sequence joins TRBV7-2 and TRBJ1-1; D call uncertain. The sample in question was peripheral blood, obtained in a trial of Ad26.COV2.S vaccine versus placebo. The receptor comes from a person between 18 and 65 years old who received the Ad26.COV2.S COVID-19 vaccine or a placebo. CDR3 sequence: CASSLASGNTEAFF. The CDR3 DNA follows: TGTGCCAGCAGCTTAGCTAGCGGGAACACTGAAGCTTTCTTT.